This T cell receptor (beta chain) comes out of a study of control samples from healthy donors and cancer patients. The CDR3 loop spans 16 amino acids. The germline V gene encodes CDR1 LGHDT and CDR2 YNNKEL (reference sequence). V was trimmed by 0 bases and J by 0 bases, leaving 9 bases between them. This clone was recorded only once. The table came from immunoSEQ multiplex PCR; TCRdb's copy has only in-frame clones and leaves some out. This table has some 90,000 clones, around 87% appearing once. The rearrangement joins TRBV3-1 (or the pseudogene TRBV3-2) to TRBJ2-1, with D unclear. The sequenced sample was blood. The receptor's source is a woman in her fifties or sixties in good health. This CDR3 reads CASSQEIASSYNEQFF. In DNA form, the CDR3 reads TGTGCCAGCAGCCAAGAGATAGCTAGCTCCTACAATGAGCAGTTCTTC.